This TCR beta chain was recovered during a study of blood T cell repertoires in COVID-19. At the level of the study: COVID-19 samples, acute and convalescent, were from the United States, Italy and Spain. Sources were T cells, B-cell-depleted T cells, or PBMCs; the material itself was cDNA or gDNA.

In the original analysis: Amplification of reference gene primers provided the estimated nucleated cell counts. Clones were sequenced by immunoSEQ multiplex PCR, and TCRdb holds only the in-frame ones, with some missing. V and J calls and clone size are given by that table; D and trimming were obtained from the DNA. The table records under 200,000 clones, 83% of them present only once. As regards this clone: One end of the junction varies from germline; a read error may be responsible.

CDR3 length equals 17 residues. Germline lookup yields CDR1 SGHDT and CDR2 YYEEEE. The TCR originated in a human donor in a cohort sampled during active COVID-19. V gene TRBV5-6 combines with J gene TRBJ2-7, with 12 nucleotides matching TRBD2. Sequencing was carried out using peripheral blood. CDR3 sequence reads: CASSPGGLAGPSFEQYF. The CDR3 DNA follows: TGTGCCAGCAGCCCGGGGGGACTAGCGGGCCCTTCCTTCGAGCAGTACTTC.